The clone carrying this T cell receptor beta chain was counted ten times or more. Relying on iRepertoire HTBI primers and Arm-PCR of CDR3 regions, the team built TCR beta libraries. TCRdb re-derived calls from the multiplex PCR reads in MiXCR, one entry per CDR3 protein. The sample has hundreds of thousands of distinct CDR3 sequences; around 13% are singletons. These data originate in a study of regulatory T cells in long-lasting Graves disease. Time point in this sample: newly diagnosed GD, antithyroid drugs for less than 3 months. Researchers made the TCR library from RNA that was extracted from PBMCs. V lost 3 bases to trimming and J lost 0 bases, with 17 bases between them. The germline CDR1 and CDR2 sequences are KGHDR and SFDVKD. CDR3 size: 18 residues. These data also formed part of another study, on T cells in Graves' hyperthyroidism and ophthalmopathy. That report notes: Appearing also in blood were most of the thyroid clonotypes expanded above 0.001.

The clonotype was recovered from a woman aged 25 to 39 with Graves disease. This chain uses TRBV24-1 with TRBJ2-1, with D possibly TRBD2 on 6 matching bases. The sample in question was peripheral blood mononuclear cells (PBMCs), obtained at new diagnosis, from a patient treated with antithyroid drugs. CDR3 region: CATSDVTGVRSSYNEQFF. The CDR3, as DNA: TGTGCCACCAGTGATGTTACGGGAGTTCGGAGCTCCTACAATGAGCAGTTCTTC.